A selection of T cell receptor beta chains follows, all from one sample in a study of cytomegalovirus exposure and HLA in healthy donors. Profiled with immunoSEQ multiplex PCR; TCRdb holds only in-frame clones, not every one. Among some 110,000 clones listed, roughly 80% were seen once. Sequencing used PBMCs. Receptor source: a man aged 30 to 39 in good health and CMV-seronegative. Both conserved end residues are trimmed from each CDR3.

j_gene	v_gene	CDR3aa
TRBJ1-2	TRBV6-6	ASSYSDPRGGYT
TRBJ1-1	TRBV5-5	ASSLEGRGEAF
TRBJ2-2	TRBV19	ASSTSGGANTGELF
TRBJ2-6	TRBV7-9	ASSFRDRALSGANVLT
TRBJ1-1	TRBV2	ASSETRDRFTEAF
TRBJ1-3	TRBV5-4	ASSLQGAENTIY
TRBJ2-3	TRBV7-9	ASSLFADTQY
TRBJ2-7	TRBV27	ASSFRSGGVPYEQY
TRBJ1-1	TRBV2	ASSPGGTEAF
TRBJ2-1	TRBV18	ASHPGRGSDLGEQF
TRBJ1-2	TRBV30	AWSADIPGYT
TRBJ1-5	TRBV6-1	ASSELGTLNQPQH
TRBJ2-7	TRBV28	ASSVQGFYEQY
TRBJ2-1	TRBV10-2	ASSDRGNYNEQF
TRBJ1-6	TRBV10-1	ASTLPLH
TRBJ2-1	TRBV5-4	ASSHNRGNEQF
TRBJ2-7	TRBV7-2	ASRKTGSLNEQY
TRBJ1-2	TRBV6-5	ASRPNSGSGYGYT
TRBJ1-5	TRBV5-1	ASSLGAGGPHQPQH
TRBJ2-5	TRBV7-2	ASSPNRGETQY
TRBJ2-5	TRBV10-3	AISESQGETQY
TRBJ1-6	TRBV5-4	ASSLRTGHGDSPLH
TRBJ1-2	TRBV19	ASKPGQTVYGYT
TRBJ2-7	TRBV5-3	ARRHVVGREGSYEQY
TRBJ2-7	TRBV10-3	AISESTGDYEQY
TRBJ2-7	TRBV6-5	ASSYSRGGRHEQY
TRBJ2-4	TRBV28	ASSLTSGGVIAKNIQY
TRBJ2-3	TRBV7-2	ASSPALRAADTQY
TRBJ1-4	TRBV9	ASSPLQRGWEKLF
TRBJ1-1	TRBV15	ATSRDFNTEAF